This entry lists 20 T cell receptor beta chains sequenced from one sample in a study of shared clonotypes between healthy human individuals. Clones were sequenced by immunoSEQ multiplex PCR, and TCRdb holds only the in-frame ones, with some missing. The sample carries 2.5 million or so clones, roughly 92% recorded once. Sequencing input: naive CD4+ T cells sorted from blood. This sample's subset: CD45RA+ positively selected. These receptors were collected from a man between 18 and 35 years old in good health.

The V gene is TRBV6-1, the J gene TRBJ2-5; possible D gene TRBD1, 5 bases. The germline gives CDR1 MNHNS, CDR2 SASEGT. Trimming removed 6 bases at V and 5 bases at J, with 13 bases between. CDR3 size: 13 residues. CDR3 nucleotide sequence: TGTGCCAGCAGATGGGGCAGGACGGAGACCCAGTACTTC. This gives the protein CASRWGRTETQYF.

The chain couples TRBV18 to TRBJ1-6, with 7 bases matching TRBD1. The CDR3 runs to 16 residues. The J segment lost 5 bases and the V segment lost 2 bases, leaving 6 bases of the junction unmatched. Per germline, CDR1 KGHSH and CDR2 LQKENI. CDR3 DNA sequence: TGTGCCAGCTCACCATTTCCGGGACAGAATAATTCACCCCTCCACTTT. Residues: CASSPFPGQNNSPLHF. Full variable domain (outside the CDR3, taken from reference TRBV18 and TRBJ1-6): NAGVMQNPRHLVRRRGQEARLRCSPMKGHSHVYWYRQLPEEGLKFMVYLQKENIIDESGMPKERFSAEFPKEGPSILRIQQVVRGDSAAYFCASSPFPGQNNSPLHFGNGTRLTVT.

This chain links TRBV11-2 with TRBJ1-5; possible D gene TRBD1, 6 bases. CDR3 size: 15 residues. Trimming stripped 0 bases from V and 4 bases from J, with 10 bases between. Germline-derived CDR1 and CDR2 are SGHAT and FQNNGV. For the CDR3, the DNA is TGTGCCAGCAGCTTAGATGACAGGATGAATCAGCCCCAGCATTTT. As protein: CASSLDDRMNQPQHF.

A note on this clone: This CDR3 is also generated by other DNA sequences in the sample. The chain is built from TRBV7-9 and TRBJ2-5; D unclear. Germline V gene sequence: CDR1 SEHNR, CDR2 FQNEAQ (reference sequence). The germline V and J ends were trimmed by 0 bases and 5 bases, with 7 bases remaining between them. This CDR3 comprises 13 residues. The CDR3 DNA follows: TGTGCCAGCAGCTTAGCGGTTTGGGAGACCCAGTACTTC. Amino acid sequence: CASSLAVWETQYF.

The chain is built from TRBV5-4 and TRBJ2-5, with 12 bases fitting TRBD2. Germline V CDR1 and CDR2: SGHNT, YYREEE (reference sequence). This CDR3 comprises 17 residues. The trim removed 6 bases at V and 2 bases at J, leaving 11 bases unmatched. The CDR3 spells CASTSGGLAGSQETQYF. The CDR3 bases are TGTGCCAGCACCTCTGGAGGACTAGCGGGAAGTCAAGAGACCCAGTACTTC.

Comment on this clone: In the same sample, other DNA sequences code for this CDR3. The CDR3 DNA follows: TGTGCCAGCTCACCCCCGACAGGGGGCACTGAAGCTTTCTTT. It translates to CASSPPTGGTEAFF. The chain recombines TRBV18 with TRBJ1-1; 9 positions agree with TRBD1. Germline trimming cut 3 bases from V and 4 bases from J; bases unmatched to any gene: 3. The V gene's germline CDR1 is KGHSH and CDR2 LQKENI. This CDR3 region has 14 residues.

The CDR3: CAISEIEGQRYF. As DNA, the CDR3 is TGTGCCATCAGTGAGATCGAAGGACAGCGGTACTTC. The rearrangement joins TRBV10-3 to TRBJ2-5, with D possibly TRBD1 on 6 matching bases. V lost 2 bases to trimming and J lost 13 bases, with 14 bases between them. CDR3 length: 12 residues. Germline-derived CDR1 and CDR2 are ENHRY and SYGVKD.

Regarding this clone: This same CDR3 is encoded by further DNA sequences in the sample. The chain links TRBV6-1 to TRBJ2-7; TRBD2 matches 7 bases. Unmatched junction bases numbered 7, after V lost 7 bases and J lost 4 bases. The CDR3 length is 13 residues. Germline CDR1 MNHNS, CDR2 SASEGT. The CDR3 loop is CASTRTGGYEQYF. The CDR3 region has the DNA TGTGCCAGCACTCGGACGGGGGGTTACGAGCAGTACTTC.

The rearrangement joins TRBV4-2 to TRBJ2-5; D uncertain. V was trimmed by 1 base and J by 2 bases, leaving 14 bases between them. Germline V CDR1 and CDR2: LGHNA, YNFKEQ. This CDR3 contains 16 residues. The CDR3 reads CASSQGETNLQETQYF. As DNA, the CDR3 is TGTGCCAGCAGCCAAGGAGAAACGAACCTACAAGAGACCCAGTACTTC.

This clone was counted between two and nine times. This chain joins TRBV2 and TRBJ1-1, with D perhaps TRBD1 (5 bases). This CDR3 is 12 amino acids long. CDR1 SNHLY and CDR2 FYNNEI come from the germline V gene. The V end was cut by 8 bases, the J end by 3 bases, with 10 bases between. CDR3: CASSWGYTEAFF. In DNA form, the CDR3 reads TGTGCCAGCTCTTGGGGGTACACTGAAGCTTTCTTT. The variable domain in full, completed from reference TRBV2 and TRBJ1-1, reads EPEVTQTPSHQVTQMGQEVILRCVPISNHLYFYWYRQILGQKVEFLVSFYNNEISEKSEIFDDQFSVERPDGSNFTLKIRSTKLEDSAMYFCASSWGYTEAFFGQGTRLTVV.

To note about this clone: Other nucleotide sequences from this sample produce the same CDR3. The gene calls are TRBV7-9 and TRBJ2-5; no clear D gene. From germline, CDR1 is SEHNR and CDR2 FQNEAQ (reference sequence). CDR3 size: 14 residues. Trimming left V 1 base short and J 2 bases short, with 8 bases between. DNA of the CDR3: TGTGCCAGCAGCTTAGTTGCCACGCAAGAGACCCAGTACTTC. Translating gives CASSLVATQETQYF.

CDR3 sequence reads: CAWSFGTASSGNTIYF. CDR3 DNA sequence: TGTGCCTGGAGTTTCGGGACTGCGAGCTCTGGAAACACCATATATTTT. The chain is built from TRBV30 and TRBJ1-3, with D perhaps matching TRBD1 (5 bases). V lost 2 bases and J 0 bases, leaving 14 bases between the germline ends. The CDR3 has 16 amino acids. The germline V gene has CDR1 GTSNPN and CDR2 SVGIG (reference sequence).

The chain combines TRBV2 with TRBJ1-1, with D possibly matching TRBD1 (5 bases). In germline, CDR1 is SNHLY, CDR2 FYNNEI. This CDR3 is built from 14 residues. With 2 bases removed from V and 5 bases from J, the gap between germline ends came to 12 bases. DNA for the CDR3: TGTGCCAGCAGTGAACGGGGGGGTGTGACTGAAGCTTTCTTT. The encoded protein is CASSERGGVTEAFF.

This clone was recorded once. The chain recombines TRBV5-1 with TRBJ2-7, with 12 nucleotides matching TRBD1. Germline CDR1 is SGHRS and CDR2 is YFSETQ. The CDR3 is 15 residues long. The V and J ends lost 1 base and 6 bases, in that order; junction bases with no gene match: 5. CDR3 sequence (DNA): TGCGCCAGCAGCTTGTCGGGACAGGGGGCGAGCGAGCAGTACTTC. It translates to CASSLSGQGASEQYF.

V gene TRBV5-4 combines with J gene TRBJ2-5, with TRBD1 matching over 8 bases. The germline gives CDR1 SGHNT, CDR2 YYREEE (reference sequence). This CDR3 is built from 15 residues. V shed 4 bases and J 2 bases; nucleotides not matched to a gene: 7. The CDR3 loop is CASSPTTGGQETQYF. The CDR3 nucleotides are TGTGCCAGCAGCCCAACCACAGGGGGGCAAGAGACCCAGTACTTC. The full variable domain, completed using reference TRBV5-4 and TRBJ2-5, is ETGVTQSPTHLIKTRGQQVTLRCSSQSGHNTVSWYQQALGQGPQFIFQYYREEENGRGNFPPRFSGLQFPNYSSELNVNALELDDSALYLCASSPTTGGQETQYFGPGTRLLVL.

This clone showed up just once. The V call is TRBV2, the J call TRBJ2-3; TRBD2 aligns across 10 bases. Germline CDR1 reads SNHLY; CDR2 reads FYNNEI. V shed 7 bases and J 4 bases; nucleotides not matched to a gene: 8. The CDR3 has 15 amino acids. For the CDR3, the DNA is TGTGCCAGCAACCCAGCGGGGGGGCTCGCAGATACGCAGTATTTT. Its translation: CASNPAGGLADTQYF.

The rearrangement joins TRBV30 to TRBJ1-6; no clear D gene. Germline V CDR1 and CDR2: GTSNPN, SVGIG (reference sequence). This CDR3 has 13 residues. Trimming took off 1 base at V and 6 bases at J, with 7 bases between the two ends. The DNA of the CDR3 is TGTGCCTGGAGTGAACAGCCTAATTCACCCCTCCACTTT. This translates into CAWSEQPNSPLHF.

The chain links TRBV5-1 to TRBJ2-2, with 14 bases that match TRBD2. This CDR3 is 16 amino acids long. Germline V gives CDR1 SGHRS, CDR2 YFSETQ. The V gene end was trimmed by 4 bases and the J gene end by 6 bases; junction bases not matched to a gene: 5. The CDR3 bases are TGCGCCAGCAGCGCCCGGACTAGCGGGGGGCCCGGGGAGCTGTTTTTT. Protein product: CASSARTSGGPGELFF.

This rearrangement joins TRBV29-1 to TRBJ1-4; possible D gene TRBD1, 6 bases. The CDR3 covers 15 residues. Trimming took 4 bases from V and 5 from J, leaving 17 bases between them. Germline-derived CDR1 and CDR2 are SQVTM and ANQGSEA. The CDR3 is CSVGRAGAKNEKLFF. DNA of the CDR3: TGCAGCGTTGGTCGGGCGGGGGCGAAGAATGAAAAACTGTTTTTT.

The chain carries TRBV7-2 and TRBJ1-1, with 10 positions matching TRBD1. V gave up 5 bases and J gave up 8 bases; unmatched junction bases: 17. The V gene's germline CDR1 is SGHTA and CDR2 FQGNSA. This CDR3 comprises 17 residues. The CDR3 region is CASSPSSGTGDPREAFF. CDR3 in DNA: TGTGCCAGCAGCCCAAGTTCCGGGACAGGGGACCCGCGGGAAGCTTTCTTT. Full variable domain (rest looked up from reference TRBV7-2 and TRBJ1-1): GAGVSQSPSNKVTEKGKDVELRCDPISGHTALYWYRQSLGQGLEFLIYFQGNSAPDKSGLPSDRFSAERTGGSVSTLTIQRTQQEDSAVYLCASSPSSGTGDPREAFFGQGTRLTVV.